These T cell receptor beta chains were read from a single sample in a study of shared T cell receptors in the human thymus. Profiling relied on immunoSEQ multiplex PCR, and the TCRdb table lists in-frame clones only, not all of them. The top ten clones hold roughly 0.01% of a sample with 700,000 or so clones, approximately 83% of them seen once. The same data also went into a second study, on human thymus T cells.

Sample: thymocytes. The receptors stem from a girl under three years old with a congenital heart defect. Each CDR3 is given with its conserved first and last residue. The order of the fields is clone size, V gene, J gene, D gene, CDR3 protein, CDR3 DNA. D genes are given only for firm matches. The listing skips clone size in some rows; elsewhere it reads once, few, many or a size class.

NA,TRBV11-3,TRBJ1-2,TRBD1,CASSPGTRGDYGYTF,TGTGCCAGCAGCCCCGGGACCAGGGGGGACTATGGCTACACCTTC
NA,TRBV6-1,TRBJ2-5,NA,CASRKVPGLQETQYF,TGTGCCAGCAGAAAAGTACCGGGACTCCAAGAGACCCAGTACTTC
once,TRBV5-4,TRBJ1-2,TRBD1,CASSPTDRGYGYTF,TGTGCCAGCAGCCCTACGGACAGGGGTTATGGCTACACCTTC
NA,TRBV5-4,TRBJ1-2,TRBD1,CASSFSLRGQANYGYTF,TGTGCCAGCAGCTTCTCCTTGAGGGGGCAAGCTAACTATGGCTACACCTTC
NA,TRBV19,TRBJ2-6,TRBD1,CASSMGQGEYSGANVLTF,TGTGCCAGTAGCATGGGGCAGGGGGAATACTCTGGGGCCAACGTCCTGACTTTC
NA,TRBV10-2,TRBJ1-2,TRBD1,CASSEWGQVYGYTF,TGCGCCAGCAGTGAATGGGGACAGGTCTATGGCTACACCTTC
NA,TRBV14,TRBJ2-5,TRBD2,CASSQVTYEAGGPLQETQYF,TGTGCCAGCAGCCAAGTTACCTACGAAGCGGGGGGCCCCCTACAAGAGACCCAGTACTTC
NA,TRBV6-5,TRBJ2-5,TRBD2,CASSTGGPFEETQYF,TGTGCCAGCAGCACGGGGGGGCCTTTTGAAGAGACCCAGTACTTC
NA,TRBV4-1,TRBJ1-2,NA,CASSQRHSVRSYTF,TGCGCCAGCAGCCAGCGCCATTCGGTCCGAAGCTACACCTTC
NA,TRBV30,TRBJ1-1,NA,CAPKRLYRVGGTEAFF,TGTGCCCCGAAGAGGTTATACAGGGTCGGAGGCACTGAAGCTTTCTTT
NA,TRBV29-1,TRBJ1-1,NA,CSVEGFSGRDMNTEAFF,TGCAGCGTTGAGGGGTTTTCGGGGAGGGACATGAACACTGAAGCTTTCTTT
once,TRBV6-1,TRBJ2-7,NA,CASRRRQPNYEQYF,TGTGCCAGCAGAAGGAGGCAGCCTAACTACGAGCAGTACTTC
few,TRBV4-2,TRBJ1-5,TRBD1,CASSHAGTASRQPQHF,TGTGCCAGCAGCCACGCCGGGACAGCCTCACGGCAGCCCCAGCATTTT
few,TRBV13,TRBJ1-2,TRBD1,CASSTDRGSSGGYTF,TGTGCCAGCAGCACGGACAGGGGCTCATCTGGTGGCTACACCTTC
NA,TRBV2,TRBJ2-1,NA,CASSVPSEGSYNEQFF,TGTGCCAGCAGTGTCCCTAGCGAGGGTTCCTACAATGAGCAGTTCTTC
NA,TRBV5-6,TRBJ1-5,TRBD1,CASSTGQQPQHF,TGTGCCAGCAGCACGGGACAGCAGCCCCAGCATTTT
NA,TRBV9,TRBJ1-2,TRBD1,CASSRDGQGRNYGYTF,TGTGCCAGCAGCCGAGACGGACAGGGGCGTAACTATGGCTACACCTTC
once,TRBV7-9,TRBJ2-3,NA,CASTIQALPTDTQYF,TGTGCCAGCACCATCCAGGCGCTCCCCACAGATACGCAGTATTTT
NA,TRBV19,TRBJ1-6,TRBD1,CASSMGGQGSSPLHF,TGTGCCAGTAGTATGGGGGGACAGGGTTCCTCACCCCTCCACTTT
NA,TRBV5-8,TRBJ1-2,NA,CASSPPVGINYGYTF,TGTGCCAGCAGCCCCCCGGTCGGGATTAACTATGGCTACACCTTC
once,TRBV20-1,TRBJ1-4,NA,CSAPRGEKLFF,TGCAGTGCCCCCCGGGGGGAAAAACTGTTTTTT
NA,TRBV6-1,TRBJ1-1,NA,CASSEAQPDSRRGSAFF,TGTGCCAGCAGTGAAGCGCAACCAGACAGCCGCAGGGGTTCAGCTTTCTTT
NA,TRBV5-1,TRBJ2-7,TRBD2,CASSSGGGAEIYEQYF,TGCGCCAGCAGCTCGGGGGGGGGCGCCGAGATATACGAGCAGTACTTC
once,TRBV6-1,TRBJ2-1,NA,CASSVRSSRAPYNEQFF,TGTGCCAGCAGTGTCCGGTCGAGCAGGGCTCCCTACAATGAGCAGTTCTTC
NA,TRBV6-6,TRBJ1-5,TRBD1,CASSYDRVGPNQPQHF,TGTGCCAGCAGTTACGACAGGGTCGGTCCCAATCAGCCCCAGCATTTT
NA,TRBV14,TRBJ1-5,NA,CASSPTPGEPQHF,TGTGCCAGCAGTCCGACCCCCGGAGAGCCCCAGCATTTT
NA,TRBV29-1,TRBJ2-7,TRBD1,CSVETTGSSYEQYF,TGCAGCGTTGAAACGACAGGGAGCTCCTACGAGCAGTACTTC